These 26 T cell receptor beta chains share one sample of origin, sequenced in a study of cytomegalovirus exposure and HLA in healthy donors. The PCR was carried out with 60 Vbeta primers and 13 Jbeta primers. Only in-frame clones appear in the TCRdb table, and some are missing; sequencing was by immunoSEQ multiplex PCR. The table includes about 82,000 clones, approximately 64% detected once. Material: PBMCs. The receptor set was obtained from a woman in her forties or fifties in good health and CMV-seropositive.

There are a few counts of this clone. The chain combines TRBV14 with TRBJ2-1; 10 bases are a match to TRBD2. In germline, CDR1 is SGHDN, CDR2 FVKESK. Trimming took 4 bases from V and 0 from J; bases not matched to a gene: 6. This CDR3 comprises 17 residues. CDR3 sequence: CASSPRLAGSSYNEQFF. The CDR3 DNA reads TGTGCCAGCAGCCCACGACTAGCGGGCTCCTCCTACAATGAGCAGTTCTTC.

This chain joins TRBV5-6 and TRBJ2-2, with D possibly matching TRBD2 (5 bases). The CDR3 is 15 amino acids. Germline V gives CDR1 SGHDT, CDR2 YYEEEE. V lost 0 bases and J lost 2, with 8 bases in between. The CDR3 region has the DNA TGTGCCAGCAGCTTGGTTCCGGGAAACACCGGGGAGCTGTTTTTT. Its translation: CASSLVPGNTGELFF.

The chain has TRBV7-8 and TRBJ2-5; the match to TRBD2 covers 11 bases. CDR1 and CDR2 from the germline V gene are SGHVS and FQNEAQ. This CDR3 contains 14 residues. J was trimmed by 7 bases and V by 4 bases; bases with no gene match: 5. CDR3: CASSSLAGGWTQYF. Written as DNA, the CDR3 is TGTGCCAGCAGCTCCCTAGCGGGGGGTTGGACCCAGTACTTC.

The chain has TRBV6-5 and TRBJ2-1, with D tentatively TRBD2 (6 bases). The CDR3 covers 15 residues. CDR1 and CDR2 from the germline V gene are MNHEY and SVGAGI. Trimming shortened V by 8 bases and J by 0 bases, and 14 bases separated the two germline ends. CDR3 nucleotide sequence: TGTGCCAGCGCCCGGGGGTTTAGCTCCTACAATGAGCAGTTCTTC. Its translation: CASARGFSSYNEQFF.

This clone is a singleton in its sample. The CDR3 here is CASSLVGFTEAFF. CDR3 coding DNA: TGTGCCAGCAGCTTAGTCGGGTTCACTGAAGCTTTCTTT. V usage is TRBV7-2 and J usage is TRBJ1-1; D unclear. The CDR3 runs to 13 residues. V was trimmed by 1 base and J by 4 bases, leaving 7 bases between them. Germline-derived CDR1 and CDR2 are SGHTA and FQGNSA.

This sequence joins TRBV30 and TRBJ1-6; D unclear. The V end was cut by 1 base, the J end by 7 bases, with 8 bases between. CDR3 length: 13 residues. In germline, CDR1 is GTSNPN, CDR2 SVGIG (reference sequence). CDR3 loop: CAWSARSNSPLHF. CDR3 in DNA: TGTGCCTGGAGTGCCCGGTCGAATTCACCCCTCCACTTT.

The chain couples TRBV5-1 to TRBJ2-7, with 9 bases identical to TRBD2. Trimming took 3 bases from V and 6 from J; bases not matched to a gene: 10. Germline loops: CDR1 SGHRS, CDR2 YFSETQ. The CDR3 runs to 15 residues. Here the CDR3 reads CASSSRAGGVGEQYF. The CDR3 DNA follows: TGCGCCAGCAGCTCGAGAGCGGGGGGAGTCGGCGAGCAGTACTTC.

This clone was found a few times. This chain joins TRBV11-2 and TRBJ2-5; 8 nucleotides line up with TRBD1. Germline CDR1 is SGHAT and CDR2 is FQNNGV. With V trimmed by 1 base and J by 5 bases, 6 bases remained unmatched. The CDR3 loop spans 15 amino acids. The CDR3 spells CASSLVGQGRETQYF. As DNA, the CDR3 is TGTGCCAGCAGCTTAGTCGGACAGGGTAGGGAGACCCAGTACTTC.

The chain recombines TRBV5-1 with TRBJ2-2, with D unclear. Germline V lookup: CDR1 SGHRS, CDR2 YFSETQ. The CDR3 length is 12 residues. Between the trimmed V and J ends, which lost 2 bases and 3 bases, there was a span of 2 bases. The CDR3, as DNA: TGCGCCAGCAGCTTCTACACCGGGGAGCTGTTTTTT. As protein: CASSFYTGELFF. Based on the CDR3 plus reference TRBV5-1 and TRBJ2-2, the full variable domain is KAGVTQTPRYLIKTRGQQVTLSCSPISGHRSVSWYQQTPGQGLQFLFEYFSETQRNKGNFPGRFSGRQFSNSRSEMNVSTLELGDSALYLCASSFYTGELFFGEGSRLTVL.

The rearrangement uses TRBV27 and TRBJ1-1; tentatively, D is TRBD1 (5 bases). The V end lost 6 bases, the J end lost 6 bases, and 17 bases lay between the germline ends. Per the germline V gene, CDR1 is MNHEY and CDR2 is SMNVEV (reference sequence). CDR3 length: 14 residues. CDR3 loop: CASRTGGGGAEAFF. Here the CDR3 DNA reads TGTGCCAGCAGAACCGGGGGAGGAGGGGCTGAAGCTTTCTTT.

This chain joins TRBV4-3 and TRBJ1-4; D ambiguous. The CDR3 loop spans 15 amino acids. Germline CDR1 and CDR2: LGHNA and YSLEER. Trimming cost V 0 bases and J 4 bases, with 9 bases left between them. CDR3 sequence reads: CASSQDTGYNEKLFF. The CDR3 DNA reads as TGCGCCAGCAGCCAAGATACGGGGTATAATGAAAAACTGTTTTTT.

DNA of the CDR3: TGTGCCAGCAGCGACCGGTGGCGGGGGGCCCTAGGGGAGCAGTTCTTC. Its protein is CASSDRWRGALGEQFF. The chain has TRBV7-6 and TRBJ2-1; 8 nucleotides agree with TRBD2. Unmatched junction bases numbered 16, after V lost 5 bases and J lost 10 bases. There are 16 residues in the CDR3. CDR1 and CDR2 (germline): SGHVS, FNYEAQ.

The V and J genes are TRBV19 and TRBJ2-2; 12 bases are shared with TRBD1. This CDR3 comprises 16 residues. The germline V gene encodes CDR1 LNHDA and CDR2 SQIVND (reference sequence). V lost 6 bases, J lost 7 bases, and 9 bases stayed unmatched. The CDR3 spells CASSRAGTGGIGELFF. CDR3 nucleotides: TGTGCCAGTAGCCGAGCCGGGACAGGGGGCATCGGGGAGCTGTTTTTT. The full variable domain, in which reference TRBV19 and TRBJ2-2 provide the parts outside the CDR3, is DGGITQSPKYLFRKEGQNVTLSCEQNLNHDAMYWYRQDPGQGLRLIYYSQIVNDFQKGDIAEGYSVSREKKESFPLTVTSAQKNPTAFYLCASSRAGTGGIGELFFGEGSRLTVL.

V usage is TRBV27 and J usage is TRBJ2-1, with D possibly being TRBD1 (6 bases). The V gene lost 5 bases and the J gene lost 4 bases, with 9 bases spanning the gap. Germline lookup yields CDR1 MNHEY and CDR2 SMNVEV (reference sequence). This CDR3 contains 13 residues. Here the CDR3 reads CASSIRGYNEQFF. Here the CDR3 DNA reads TGTGCCAGCAGTATCAGGGGTTACAATGAGCAGTTCTTC.

V usage is TRBV6-5 and J usage is TRBJ2-3; D gene ambiguous. This CDR3 spans 14 amino acids. V was shortened by 5 bases and J by 2 bases, with 11 bases between the two germline ends. The germline V gene has CDR1 MNHEY and CDR2 SVGAGI. The CDR3 here is CASSEGGNTDTQYF. CDR3 DNA sequence: TGTGCCAGCAGTGAAGGCGGTAACACAGATACGCAGTATTTT.

This clone appeared a few times. V usage is TRBV5-6 and J usage is TRBJ2-3; possible D gene TRBD2, 6 bases. V lost 2 bases and J lost 0, with 16 bases in between. CDR3 length equals 17 residues. Germline V gene lookup returns CDR1 SGHDT and CDR2 YYEEEE. CDR3: CASSFGGARSSTDTQYF. CDR3 DNA: TGTGCCAGCAGCTTTGGAGGGGCGCGATCTAGCACAGATACGCAGTATTTT.

CDR3 in DNA: TGTGCCACCCGCGGGTTCTATGGAGAGACCCAGTACTTC. Translating it yields CATRGFYGETQYF. The V gene is TRBV6-1, the J gene TRBJ2-5, with D possibly matching TRBD2 (5 bases). Trimming cost V 10 bases and J 4 bases, with 16 bases left between them. This CDR3 is built from 13 residues. Germline V gene lookup returns CDR1 MNHNS and CDR2 SASEGT.

The CDR3 DNA sequence: TGTGCCAGCAGCTATTTAGGGACATTCTATAATTCACCCCTCCACTTT. This sequence encodes CASSYLGTFYNSPLHF. The chain links TRBV7-2 to TRBJ1-6; TRBD1 might be the D (6 bases). The CDR3 runs to 16 residues. CDR1 is SGHTA and CDR2 is FQGNSA in the germline V gene. The V gene lost 4 bases and the J gene lost 3 bases, with 13 bases spanning the gap.

The V gene is TRBV10-2, the J gene TRBJ2-7; 8 bases align to TRBD1. CDR3 length: 15 amino acids. V shed 1 base, J shed 4 bases, and the junction held 6 bases outside the gene matches. Germline values: CDR1 WSHSY, CDR2 SAAADI. This CDR3 reads CASSELGQGKYEQYF. The CDR3 DNA follows: TGCGCCAGCAGTGAGTTAGGACAGGGAAAGTACGAGCAGTACTTC.

The genes are TRBV7-9 and TRBJ2-5; maybe TRBD1 (5 bases). In germline, CDR1 is SEHNR, CDR2 FQNEAQ (reference sequence). Trimming stripped 5 bases from V and 0 bases from J, with 22 bases between. The CDR3 is 18 residues long. CDR3 in DNA: TGTGCCAGCAGCCCAATAGGGGTTTGGGGTCGACACCAAGAGACCCAGTACTTC. Encoded protein: CASSPIGVWGRHQETQYF.

The sample holds a few counts of this clone. This chain connects TRBV6-5 to TRBJ1-1; unclear D gene. Trimming took off 7 bases at V and 0 bases at J, with 9 bases between the two ends. Looked up from germline, CDR1 is MNHEY and CDR2 is SVGAGI. The CDR3 has 13 amino acids. The CDR3 sequence is CASNRDMNTEAFF. The DNA of the CDR3 is TGTGCCAGCAACAGAGACATGAACACTGAAGCTTTCTTT.

The chain employs TRBV2 and TRBJ2-2; D not certain. The V end was cut by 11 bases, the J end by 1 base, with 11 bases between. The length of the CDR3 is 13 residues. Germline loops: CDR1 SNHLY, CDR2 FYNNEI. CDR3 protein: CAGSTVNTGELFF. The CDR3 DNA is TGTGCCGGGTCTACAGTGAACACCGGGGAGCTGTTTTTT.

V gene TRBV6-1 combines with J gene TRBJ1-4; D may be TRBD1 (6 bases). Germline values: CDR1 MNHNS, CDR2 SASEGT. The CDR3 has 12 residues. V dropped 7 bases and J dropped 7 bases, with 10 bases sitting between them. The CDR3 DNA is TGTGCCAGCACCCAGGGGAGTGAAAAACTGTTTTTT. This codes for CASTQGSEKLFF.

This clone was counted only a few times. The chain combines TRBV4-3 with TRBJ2-3; 13 bases are shared with TRBD2. There are 16 residues in the CDR3. With V trimmed by 4 bases and J by 5 bases, 6 bases remained unmatched. Germline V gene data show CDR1 as LGHNA and CDR2 as YSLEER. Written as DNA, the CDR3 is TGCGCCAGCAGCCTTACTAGCGGGGGGGCTGTAGATACGCAGTATTTT. Residues: CASSLTSGGAVDTQYF.

This rearrangement joins TRBV19 to TRBJ1-1; 7 bases align to TRBD1. The CDR3 is 14 residues long. Per the germline V gene, CDR1 is LNHDA and CDR2 is SQIVND (reference sequence). V gave up 5 bases and J gave up 5 bases; unmatched junction bases: 8. The CDR3 reads CASSHRGGFTEAFF. For the CDR3, the DNA is TGTGCCAGTAGTCACAGGGGAGGATTTACTGAAGCTTTCTTT.

This clone was detected once. This chain links TRBV7-6 with TRBJ1-3, with 10 bases aligning to TRBD1. The germline V gene has CDR1 SGHVS and CDR2 FNYEAQ. CDR3 length: 14 residues. V shed 5 bases, J shed 3 bases, and the junction held 1 base outside the gene matches. CDR3: CASSGTGVGNTIYF. CDR3 nucleotide sequence: TGTGCCAGCAGCGGGACAGGGGTTGGAAACACCATATATTTT.